This T cell receptor (beta chain) was identified in a study of cytomegalovirus exposure and HLA in healthy donors. The length of the CDR3 is 16 residues. Germline CDR1 is MGHDK and CDR2 is SYGVNS. V was clipped by 3 bases and J by 4 bases, with 18 bases between them. This clone showed up just once. In the PCR, 60 Vbeta and 13 Jbeta primers were used. Here immunoSEQ multiplex PCR was the method, and the copy in TCRdb shows in-frame clones only, minus some. Seen here are 110,000 or so clones, roughly four fifths observed once, and the top ten hold roughly 3%. The chain combines TRBV25-1 with TRBJ1-2; TRBD1 might be the D (6 bases). This TCR was recovered from a woman between 40 and 50 years old in good health and CMV-seropositive. The sequencing input was PBMCs. The CDR3 spells CASSDASGGVGYGYTF. The DNA of the CDR3 is TGTGCCAGCAGTGACGCGTCGGGGGGCGTAGGCTATGGCTACACCTTC.